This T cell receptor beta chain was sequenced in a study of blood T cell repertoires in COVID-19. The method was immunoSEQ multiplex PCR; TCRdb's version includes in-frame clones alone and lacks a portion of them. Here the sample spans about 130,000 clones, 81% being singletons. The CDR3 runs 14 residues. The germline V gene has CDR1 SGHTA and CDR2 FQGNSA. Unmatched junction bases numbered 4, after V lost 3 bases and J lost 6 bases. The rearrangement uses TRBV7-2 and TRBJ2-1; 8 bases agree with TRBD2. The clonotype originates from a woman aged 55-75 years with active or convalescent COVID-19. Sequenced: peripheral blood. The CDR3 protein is CASSLTAGGNEQFF. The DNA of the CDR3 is TGTGCCAGCAGCTTGACGGCGGGGGGCAATGAGCAGTTCTTC.